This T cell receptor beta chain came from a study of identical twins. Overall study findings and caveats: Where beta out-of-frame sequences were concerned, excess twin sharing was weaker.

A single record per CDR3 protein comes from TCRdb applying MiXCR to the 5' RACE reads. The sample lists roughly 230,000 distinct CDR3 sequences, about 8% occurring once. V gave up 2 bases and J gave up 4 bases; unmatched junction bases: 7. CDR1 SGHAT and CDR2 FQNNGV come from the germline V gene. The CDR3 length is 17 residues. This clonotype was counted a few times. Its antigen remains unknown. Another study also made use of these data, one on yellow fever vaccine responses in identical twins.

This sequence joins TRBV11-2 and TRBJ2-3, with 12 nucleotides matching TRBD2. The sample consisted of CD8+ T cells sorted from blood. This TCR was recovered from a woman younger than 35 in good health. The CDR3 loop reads CASSLWTSGMRPDTQYF. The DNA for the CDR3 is TGTGCCAGCAGCTTATGGACTAGCGGGATGCGCCCAGATACGCAGTATTTT. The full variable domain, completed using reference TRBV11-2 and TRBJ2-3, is EAGVAQSPRYKIIEKRQSVAFWCNPISGHATLYWYQQILGQGPKLLIQFQNNGVVDDSQLPKDRFSAERLKGVDSTLKIQPAKLEDSAVYLCASSLWTSGMRPDTQYFGPGTRLTVL.